Presented here are 27 T cell receptor beta chains from one specimen sequenced in a study of blood T cell repertoires in COVID-19. Measured with immunoSEQ multiplex PCR; TCRdb has only the in-frame clones, and not every one. The sample lists more than 110,000 clones, about nine tenths occurring once. The source material was peripheral blood. Every receptor here comes from a man aged 45-65 years with active or convalescent COVID-19.

CDR3 residues: CASSPLAENTGELFF. Written as DNA, the CDR3 is TGTGCCAGTAGTCCGCTAGCGGAGAACACCGGGGAGCTGTTTTTT. This rearrangement joins TRBV19 to TRBJ2-2; 7 bases map to TRBD2. The V gene end was trimmed by 5 bases and the J gene end by 1 base; junction bases not matched to a gene: 4. The germline gives CDR1 LNHDA, CDR2 SQIVND (reference sequence). This CDR3 is built from 15 residues.

This clone has a handful of counts. This chain links TRBV9 with TRBJ1-1; 12 bases match TRBD1. Losses at the gene ends were 2 bases for V and 1 base for J; bases not matched to a gene: 6. Germline V CDR1 and CDR2: SGDLS, YYNGEE. This CDR3 has 17 residues. Written as DNA, the CDR3 is TGTGCCAGCAGCGTCGGGACAGGGGGCTCCTCGAACACTGAAGCTTTCTTT. Residues: CASSVGTGGSSNTEAFF.

The genes are TRBV3-1 (or the pseudogene TRBV3-2) and TRBJ2-1; TRBD2 matches at 10 bases. The CDR3 sequence is 15 residues long. V was pared by 0 bases and J by 14 bases, with 10 bases of the junction left unmatched. Germline CDR1 LGHDT, CDR2 YNNKEL (reference sequence). The chain's CDR3 is CASSQDLAGAPLEFF. The CDR3 DNA sequence: TGTGCCAGCAGCCAAGATCTAGCGGGGGCCCCTCTAGAGTTCTTC.

The genes are TRBV12-3 or TRBV12-4 and TRBJ1-5; D may be TRBD1 (5 bases). V lost 1 base, J lost 4 bases, and 5 bases lay in between. The CDR3 length is 13 residues. The CDR3 nucleotides read TGTGCCAGCAGTTTAGACAGGAATCAGCCCCAGCATTTT. The encoded protein is CASSLDRNQPQHF.

The chain carries TRBV13 and TRBJ2-7, with a possible D match to TRBD2 (6 bases). V gave up 1 base and J gave up 4 bases, with 14 bases separating them. Germline CDR1 is PRHDT and CDR2 is FYEKMQ (reference sequence). The CDR3 is 15 residues long. The CDR3 DNA sequence: TGTGCCAGCAGCTTAGTTGGGGGGAGTAGTTACGAGCAGTACTTC. This encodes CASSLVGGSSYEQYF.

This sequence joins TRBV3-1 (or the pseudogene TRBV3-2) and TRBJ2-1; 12 bases line up with TRBD2. The CDR3 runs 19 residues. V lost 1 base to trimming and J lost 0 bases; unmatched junction nucleotides: 7. The germline V gene encodes CDR1 LGHDT and CDR2 YNNKEL (reference sequence). In DNA form, the CDR3 reads TGTGCCAGCAGCCAAGGTCGGCTAGCGGGAGGGCCCTCCTACAATGAGCAGTTCTTC. Translating gives CASSQGRLAGGPSYNEQFF.

This clone was observed a handful of times. The chain employs TRBV10-3 and TRBJ1-5, with D perhaps matching TRBD1 (6 bases). Trimming shortened V by 1 base and J by 5 bases, and 9 bases separated the two germline ends. CDR3 length equals 14 residues. In germline, CDR1 is ENHRY, CDR2 SYGVKD. The CDR3 is CAISEWGRHQPQHF. CDR3 nucleotides: TGTGCCATCAGTGAGTGGGGGCGGCATCAGCCCCAGCATTTT.

The rearrangement joins TRBV12-3 or TRBV12-4 to TRBJ1-5; possibly TRBD1 for D (5 bases). The CDR3 consists of 13 residues. V dropped 7 bases and J dropped 3 bases, with 10 bases sitting between them. The CDR3 sequence is CASTSRVNQPQHF. The DNA of the CDR3 is TGTGCCAGCACCTCCAGGGTCAATCAGCCCCAGCATTTT.

The chain joins TRBV28 to TRBJ1-5; 9 bases are a match to TRBD1. CDR1 and CDR2 from the germline V gene are MDHEN and SYDVKM. V trimming: 3 bases; J trimming: 5 bases; junction bases outside the gene matches: 2. CDR3 length: 14 amino acids. The CDR3, as DNA: TGTGCCAGCAGTTTTTGGACAGGGGATCAGCCCCAGCATTTT. It yields the protein CASSFWTGDQPQHF.

The genes are TRBV11-2 and TRBJ2-2; D ambiguous. This CDR3 has 12 amino acids. Trimming removed 3 bases at V and 7 bases at J, with 6 bases between. Germline V CDR1 and CDR2: SGHAT, FQNNGV. CDR3 DNA sequence: TGTGCCAGCAGCTTTCGCTACGGGGAGCTGTTTTTT. Translated, it gives CASSFRYGELFF. The variable domain in full, completed from reference TRBV11-2 and TRBJ2-2, reads EAGVAQSPRYKIIEKRQSVAFWCNPISGHATLYWYQQILGQGPKLLIQFQNNGVVDDSQLPKDRFSAERLKGVDSTLKIQPAKLEDSAVYLCASSFRYGELFFGEGSRLTVL.

The genes are TRBV19 and TRBJ2-2; D possibly corresponds to TRBD2 (5 bases). Germline-derived CDR1 and CDR2 are LNHDA and SQIVND (reference sequence). The CDR3 covers 14 residues. Trimming cost V 7 bases and J 5 bases, with 14 bases left between them. CDR3 amino acids: CASNSGSRTGELFF. The CDR3 DNA reads as TGTGCCAGTAATTCGGGGTCCCGAACCGGGGAGCTGTTTTTT.

This clone occurred a few times. CDR3 in DNA: TGTGCCAGTACCAGGGGCGTTGGCAATCAGCCCCAGCATTTT. Translated: CASTRGVGNQPQHF. The V gene is TRBV19, the J gene TRBJ1-5, with D maybe TRBD1 (6 bases). The germline V and J ends were trimmed by 7 bases and 2 bases, with 12 bases remaining between them. CDR3 length: 14 amino acids. The germline V gene has CDR1 LNHDA and CDR2 SQIVND (reference sequence).

The J gene is TRBJ2-2, the V gene TRBV27, with 7 bases fitting TRBD1. The length of the CDR3 is 16 residues. Germline CDR1 MNHEY, CDR2 SMNVEV (reference sequence). Unmatched junction bases numbered 8, after V lost 4 bases and J lost 3 bases. As DNA, the CDR3 is TGTGCCAGCAGTTCCTCTGACAGGGTGGACACCGGGGAGCTGTTTTTT. This gives the protein CASSSSDRVDTGELFF.

This rearrangement joins TRBV19 to TRBJ2-1, with D possibly being TRBD2 (6 bases). Trimming pared 0 bases from V and 7 bases from J, leaving 7 bases between. Per germline, CDR1 LNHDA and CDR2 SQIVND (reference sequence). The CDR3 spans 13 residues. The DNA of the CDR3 is TGTGCCAGTAGTATAGATCGGGGGAATGAGCAGTTCTTC. Translating it yields CASSIDRGNEQFF.

V is TRBV9 and J is TRBJ2-3; 12 nucleotides match TRBD2. The trim removed 0 bases at V and 2 bases at J, leaving 7 bases unmatched. Germline V lookup: CDR1 SGDLS, CDR2 YYNGEE. The CDR3 is 18 amino acids. CDR3 sequence (DNA): TGTGCCAGCAGCGTAGGACTTGGACTAGCGGGATTCACAGATACGCAGTATTTT. It codes for CASSVGLGLAGFTDTQYF.

The V call is TRBV6-5, the J call TRBJ2-1, with TRBD1 as a possible D gene (5 bases). Germline V gene sequence: CDR1 MNHEY, CDR2 SVGAGI. The CDR3 length is 11 residues. The V and J ends lost 6 bases and 14 bases respectively, with 14 bases between them. This CDR3 reads CASRTRAMKFF. The CDR3 region has the DNA TGTGCCAGCAGGACCAGGGCCATGAAGTTCTTC.

Here the CDR3 DNA reads TGCGCCAGCAGCCGACCGACAGGCTCATTAAACTATGGCTACACCTTC. This codes for CASSRPTGSLNYGYTF. This chain uses TRBV5-1 with TRBJ1-2; D may be TRBD1 (6 bases). Germline CDR1 is SGHRS and CDR2 is YFSETQ. This CDR3 has 16 residues. The V end was cut by 4 bases, the J end by 2 bases, with 18 bases between.

This chain uses TRBV6-5 with TRBJ2-7; 7 positions match TRBD2. CDR1 MNHEY and CDR2 SVGAGI come from the germline V gene. V shed 5 bases, J shed 0 bases, and the junction held 7 bases outside the gene matches. The CDR3 length is 15 residues. CDR3 DNA: TGTGCCAGCAGTCAACGGGACTACCACTCCTACGAGCAGTACTTC. Translating gives CASSQRDYHSYEQYF.

The table lists this clone with a count of one. This rearrangement joins TRBV7-6 to TRBJ1-1, with TRBD1 as a possible D gene (5 bases). The CDR3 is 14 amino acids. Trimming took off 2 bases at V and 5 bases at J, with 12 bases between the two ends. Germline V gives CDR1 SGHVS, CDR2 FNYEAQ. CDR3 bases: TGTGCCAGCAGCTTATCCCTGACAGATACTGAAGCTTTCTTT. It codes for CASSLSLTDTEAFF.

The chain recombines TRBV28 with TRBJ2-7; D unresolved. The CDR3 contains 14 residues. Looked up from germline, CDR1 is MDHEN and CDR2 is SYDVKM. Trimming took 1 base from V and 3 from J, leaving 10 bases between them. The DNA for the CDR3 is TGTGCCAGCAGTTTATCAAACGCAGGCTACGAGCAGTACTTC. Translated: CASSLSNAGYEQYF. The entire variable domain, with the rest obtained from reference TRBV28 and TRBJ2-7, is as follows: DVKVTQSSRYLVKRTGEKVFLECVQDMDHENMFWYRQDPGLGLRLIYFSYDVKMKEKGDIPEGYSVSREKKERFSLILESASTNQTSMYLCASSLSNAGYEQYFGPGTRLTVT.

This chain connects TRBV30 to TRBJ2-1, with D hard to call. CDR1 is GTSNPN and CDR2 is SVGIG in the germline V gene (reference sequence). This CDR3 is 12 amino acids long. The V end lost 0 bases, the J end lost 4 bases, and 4 bases lay between the germline ends. CDR3 sequence reads: CAWSVYYNEQFF. In nucleotides, the CDR3 is TGTGCCTGGAGTGTCTATTACAATGAGCAGTTCTTC.

The chain carries TRBV24-1 and TRBJ2-4, with 9 bases that match TRBD1. Germline CDR1 and CDR2: KGHDR and SFDVKD. CDR3 length: 16 amino acids. V gave up 3 bases and J gave up 7 bases; unmatched junction bases: 9. The CDR3 here is CATSDRPGQGGNIQYF. The CDR3 coding sequence is TGTGCCACCAGTGATAGGCCGGGACAGGGCGGGAACATTCAGTACTTC.

J is TRBJ1-3 and V is TRBV4-3; unclear D gene. CDR1 is LGHNA, CDR2 YSLEER, per germline. This CDR3 is 16 amino acids long. The V end lost 0 bases, the J end lost 0 bases, and 9 bases lay between the germline ends. The CDR3 is CASSQESADSGNTIYF. In nucleotides, the CDR3 is TGCGCCAGCAGCCAAGAATCGGCGGACTCTGGAAACACCATATATTTT.

The rearrangement uses TRBV9 and TRBJ2-4, with 7 bases matching TRBD2. The CDR3 length is 15 residues. The V gene's germline CDR1 is SGDLS and CDR2 YYNGEE. V lost 0 bases, J lost 10 bases, and 10 bases stayed unmatched. The CDR3: CASSVGVAGESIQYF. For the CDR3, the DNA is TGTGCCAGCAGCGTAGGGGTAGCGGGCGAATCAATTCAGTACTTC.

The rearrangement links TRBV4-1 to TRBJ1-4; no firm D call. Trimming removed 0 bases from V and 8 bases from J, with 13 bases in between. The CDR3 sequence is 15 residues long. CDR1 MGHRA and CDR2 YSYEKL come from the germline V gene. The DNA for the CDR3 is TGCGCCAGCAGCCAAGAGGGAGGAGGGTGGGAAAAACTGTTTTTT. Translating gives CASSQEGGGWEKLFF.

The genes are TRBV6-5 and TRBJ1-3; D gene unclear. Germline loops: CDR1 MNHEY, CDR2 SVGAGI. The CDR3 covers 13 residues. Trimming left V 6 bases short and J 4 bases short, with 10 bases between. The CDR3 is CASSLAGGNTIYF. Here the CDR3 DNA reads TGTGCCAGCAGCCTGGCGGGAGGAAACACCATATATTTT.

The J gene is TRBJ1-5, the V gene TRBV6-6; D gene unclear. V lost 5 bases and J 5 bases, leaving 7 bases between the germline ends. The germline V gene has CDR1 MNHNY and CDR2 SVGAGI (reference sequence). This CDR3 is 12 amino acids long. The CDR3 here is CASSGQDQPQHF. In DNA form, the CDR3 reads TGTGCCAGCAGTGGTCAGGATCAGCCCCAGCATTTT.